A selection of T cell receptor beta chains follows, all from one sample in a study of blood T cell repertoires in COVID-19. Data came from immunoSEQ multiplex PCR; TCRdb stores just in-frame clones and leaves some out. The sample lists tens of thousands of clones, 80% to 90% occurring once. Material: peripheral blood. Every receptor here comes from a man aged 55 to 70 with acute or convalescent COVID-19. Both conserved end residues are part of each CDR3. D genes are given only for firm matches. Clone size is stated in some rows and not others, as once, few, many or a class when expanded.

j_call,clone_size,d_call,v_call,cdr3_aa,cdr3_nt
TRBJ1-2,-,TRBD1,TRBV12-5,CASGLDREAGYTF,TGTGCTAGTGGGTTAGACAGGGAGGCGGGCTACACCTTC
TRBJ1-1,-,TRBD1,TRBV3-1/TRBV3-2,CASSPGGNTEAFF,TGTGCCAGCAGCCCAGGGGGGAACACTGAAGCTTTCTTT
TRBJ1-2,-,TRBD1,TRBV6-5,CASSYGTGNYGYTF,TGTGCCAGCAGTTACGGGACAGGGAACTATGGCTACACCTTC
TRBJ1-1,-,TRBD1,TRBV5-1,CASSHPGQGTEAFF,TGCGCCAGCAGCCATCCGGGACAGGGCACTGAAGCTTTCTTT
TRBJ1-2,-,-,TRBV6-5,CASIGQTNGYTF,TGTGCCAGCATCGGACAGACGAATGGCTACACCTTC
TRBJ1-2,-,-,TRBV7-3,CASSRDGASLGYTF,TGTGCCAGCAGCAGAGACGGAGCCTCGTTGGGCTACACCTTC
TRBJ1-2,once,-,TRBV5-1,CASSSPRQGGLDSNYGYTF,TGCGCCAGCAGCTCCCCCCGGCAAGGCGGCCTCGACTCTAACTATGGCTACACCTTC
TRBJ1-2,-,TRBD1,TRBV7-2,CASSSTATAGQGSGYTF,TGTGCCAGCAGCTCCACAGCGACGGCGGGACAGGGATCTGGCTACACCTTC
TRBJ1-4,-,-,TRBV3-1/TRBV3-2,CASSETGWNEKLFF,TGTGCCAGCAGCGAGACAGGTTGGAATGAAAAACTGTTTTTT
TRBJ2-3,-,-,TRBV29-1,CSVKGGMAESTDTQYF,TGCAGCGTGAAAGGAGGGATGGCAGAGAGCACAGATACGCAGTATTTT
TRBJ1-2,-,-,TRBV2,CASSVRTANGYTF,TGTGCCAGCAGTGTTCGGACAGCCAATGGCTACACCTTC
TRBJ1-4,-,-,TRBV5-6,CASFSVAENEKLFF,TGTGCCAGCTTCTCTGTCGCCGAGAATGAAAAACTGTTTTTT
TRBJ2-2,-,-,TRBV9,CASSVVPGEVTGELFF,TGTGCCAGCAGCGTAGTCCCGGGGGAGGTTACCGGGGAGCTGTTTTTT
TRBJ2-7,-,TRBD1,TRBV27,CASSQGQGIAYEQYF,TGTGCCAGCAGTCAAGGACAGGGGATAGCCTACGAGCAGTACTTC
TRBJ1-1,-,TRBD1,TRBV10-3,CAISRQGSTEAFF,TGTGCCATCAGTCGACAGGGGTCCACTGAAGCTTTCTTT
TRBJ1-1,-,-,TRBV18,CASSPGSGVEAFF,TGTGCCAGCTCACCAGGGTCCGGGGTAGAAGCTTTCTTT
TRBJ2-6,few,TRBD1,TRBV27,CASSLFGQGVPANVLTF,TGTGCCAGCAGTTTATTCGGGCAGGGGGTTCCGGCCAACGTCCTGACTTTC
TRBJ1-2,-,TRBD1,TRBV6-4,CASRIRTGPPQYGYTF,TGTGCCAGCAGGATCCGGACAGGTCCACCCCAGTATGGCTACACCTTC
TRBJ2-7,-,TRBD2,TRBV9,CASSGPERGTYEQYF,TGTGCCAGCAGCGGCCCGGAGCGGGGCACCTACGAGCAGTACTTC
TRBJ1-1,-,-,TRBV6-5,CASSAGTEAFF,TGTGCCAGCAGCGCAGGCACTGAAGCTTTCTTT
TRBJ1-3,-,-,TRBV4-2,CASSQASGLLGSGNTIYF,TGTGCCAGCAGCCAAGCGTCAGGGCTCCTCGGCTCTGGAAACACCATATATTTT
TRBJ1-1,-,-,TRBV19,CASSTRAGPGTEAFF,TGTGCCAGTAGTACCCGCGCGGGGCCCGGGACTGAAGCTTTCTTT
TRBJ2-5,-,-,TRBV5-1,CASSLGGAQETQYF,TGCGCCAGCAGCTTGGGGGGAGCCCAAGAGACCCAGTACTTC
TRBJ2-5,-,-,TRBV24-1,CATSDLGGAEETQYF,TGTGCCACCAGTGATTTGGGGGGCGCGGAGGAGACCCAGTACTTC
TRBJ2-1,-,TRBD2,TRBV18,CASSLQVVGLAGSNEQFF,TGTGCCAGCTCACTACAGGTGGTGGGCCTAGCGGGGAGCAATGAGCAGTTCTTC
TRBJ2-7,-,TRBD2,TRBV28,CASTPGRSYEQYF,TGTGCCAGCACCCCCGGGAGGTCCTACGAGCAGTACTTC
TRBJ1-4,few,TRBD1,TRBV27,CASSLLGQGATNEKLFF,TGTGCCAGCAGTTTACTGGGACAGGGGGCGACTAATGAAAAACTGTTTTTT
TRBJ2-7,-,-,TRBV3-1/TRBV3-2,CASSQVGSRDSYEQYF,TGTGCCAGCAGCCAAGTAGGCAGTCGGGACTCCTACGAGCAGTACTTC
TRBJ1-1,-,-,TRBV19,CASSMSWGGTEAFF,TGTGCCAGTAGTATGTCGTGGGGGGGGACTGAAGCTTTCTTT
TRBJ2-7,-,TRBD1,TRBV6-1,CASSRDRAYYEQYF,TGTGCCAGCAGTAGGGACAGGGCCTACTACGAGCAGTACTTC
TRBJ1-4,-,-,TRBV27,CASSPLWAGGEKLFF,TGTGCCAGCAGTCCCCTGTGGGCGGGGGGGGAAAAACTGTTTTTT
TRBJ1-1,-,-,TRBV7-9,CASSLWAGTLNTEAFF,TGTGCCAGCAGCTTATGGGCAGGGACATTGAACACTGAAGCTTTCTTT
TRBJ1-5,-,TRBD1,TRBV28,CASSPRTGLRNQPQHF,TGTGCCAGCAGTCCGAGGACAGGGCTGCGCAATCAGCCCCAGCATTTT
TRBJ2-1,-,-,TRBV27,CASSPRGDIGRAQFF,TGTGCCAGCAGTCCCCGGGGGGACATTGGGCGAGCACAGTTCTTC
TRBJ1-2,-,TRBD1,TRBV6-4,CAKTGGASYTF,TGTGCCAAAACAGGGGGCGCGAGCTACACCTTC